This TCR beta chain was captured by sequencing in a study of molecular identifiers for immune sequencing clone quantification. Bulk TCR libraries used previously described methods and listed TCR primers. A single record per CDR3 protein comes from TCRdb applying MiXCR to the PCR reads. The sample lists under 650,000 distinct CDR3 sequences, just under 20% occurring once. From germline, CDR1 is MDHEN and CDR2 SYDVKM. Trimming removed 2 bases from V and 7 bases from J, with 10 bases in between. This CDR3 spans 13 amino acids. This clonotype was seen many times. Researchers sorted naive CD8 T cells as cells that were CD8+CD4-CCR7+CD45RA+.

Sequencing input: naive CD8+ T cells from blood, with Jurkat cell RNA spiked in. Regarding subset: FACS-sorted CD8+CD4-CCR7+CD45RA+ naive T cells. This TCR was recovered from a human donor in good health. Some libraries in this study had Jurkat cell RNA spiked in. This rearrangement joins TRBV28 to TRBJ2-3; no clear D. CDR3 in amino acids: CASSLTRRNTQYF. The CDR3 nucleotides are TGTGCCAGCAGTTTAACCCGACGGAATACGCAGTATTTT.